Following are 29 T cell receptor beta chains from one sample sequenced in a study of T cells in Graves' hyperthyroidism and ophthalmopathy. TCR beta CDR3 regions were amplified from RNA transcripts. Primed by the HTBI set, a first-round RT-PCR was run on the TCR CDR3. One entry per CDR3 protein, called by TCRdb with MiXCR from the multiplex PCR reads. The sample lists fewer than 550,000 distinct CDR3 sequences, roughly 14% occurring once. The sample comprised blood. The receptors were sampled from a woman aged 18-29 years with Graves' hyperthyroidism.

In its sample, this clonotype was seen many times. The rearrangement links TRBV19 to TRBJ2-1, with a possible D match to TRBD2 (6 bases). Trimming took off 7 bases at V and 6 bases at J, with 16 bases between the two ends. This CDR3 has 14 amino acids. Germline values: CDR1 LNHDA, CDR2 SQIVND (reference sequence). The CDR3 is CASTGTGGSNEQFF. The CDR3 nucleotides read TGTGCCAGTACCGGGACCGGGGGAAGCAATGAGCAGTTCTTC.

This clonotype turned up a few times. The CDR3 nucleotides read TGTGCCAGCAGCTTAAGAGGACAGGTCGATGAAAAACTGTTTTTT. Its translation: CASSLRGQVDEKLFF. This sequence joins TRBV5-8 and TRBJ1-4, with 7 bases aligning to TRBD1. Germline lookup yields CDR1 SGHTS and CDR2 YDEGEE. The CDR3 covers 15 residues. After removal of 2 bases from V and 6 bases from J, the junction contained 7 bases not matched to a gene.

This rearrangement joins TRBV7-9 to TRBJ2-2; possibly TRBD1 for D (6 bases). CDR1 and CDR2 (germline): SEHNR, FQNEAQ (reference sequence). The CDR3 spans 18 residues. V dropped 5 bases and J dropped 5 bases, with 24 bases sitting between them. CDR3 sequence: CASSPTQGVRGTTGELFF. The CDR3 nucleotides read TGTGCCAGCAGCCCTACACAGGGAGTCAGAGGTACGACCGGGGAGCTGTTTTTT.

This clonotype was seen repeatedly, ten times or more. The chain recombines TRBV15 with TRBJ2-4; the match to TRBD1 covers 7 bases. CDR3 length: 13 amino acids. Germline trimming cut 3 bases from V and 4 bases from J; bases unmatched to any gene: 0. Per germline, CDR1 LNHNV and CDR2 YYDKDF (reference sequence). Here the CDR3 DNA reads TGTGCCACCAGCAGGGGACAGAAAAACATTCAGTACTTC. It encodes CATSRGQKNIQYF.

In this sample, this clonotype turned up many times. This sequence joins TRBV10-2 and TRBJ2-7, with 8 bases matching TRBD2. Germline assignment: CDR1 WSHSY and CDR2 SAAADI. V dropped 1 base and J dropped 5; count of bases not matched to a gene: 10. The CDR3 runs to 16 residues. CDR3 DNA sequence: TGCGCCAGCAGTGAGTTAAGCGGGAGAATCGACAACGAGCAGTACTTC. This sequence encodes CASSELSGRIDNEQYF.

This clonotype appeared many times. V and J are TRBV12-3 or TRBV12-4 and TRBJ1-1, with D perhaps TRBD1 (6 bases). This CDR3 region has 15 residues. V lost 6 bases and J 3 bases, leaving 17 bases between the germline ends. CDR3 amino acids: CASSSGGERYTEAFF. The CDR3 bases are TGTGCCAGCAGCTCGGGGGGCGAGCGTTACACTGAAGCTTTCTTT.

The table lists this clonotype with many counts. The chain carries TRBV7-2 and TRBJ1-2; the D gene is possibly TRBD1 (6 bases). Trimming pared 3 bases from V and 2 bases from J, leaving 13 bases between. The CDR3 loop spans 15 amino acids. CDR1 is SGHTA, CDR2 FQGNSA, per germline. For the CDR3, the DNA is TGTGCCAGCAGCTTTCCCGACAGGCCGAACTATGGCTACACCTTC. Translating it yields CASSFPDRPNYGYTF.

The table lists this clonotype with a few counts. This chain links TRBV6-1 with TRBJ2-6; D not resolved. Germline loops: CDR1 MNHNS, CDR2 SASEGT. V lost 7 bases and J 0 bases, leaving 13 bases between the germline ends. The CDR3 sequence is 16 residues long. Here the CDR3 DNA reads TGTGCCAGCAATGATTATAAGAGCTCTGGGGCCAACGTCCTGACTTTC. It is translated as CASNDYKSSGANVLTF.

This clonotype occurred many times. J is TRBJ2-3 and V is TRBV6-1; the D gene is possibly TRBD1 (6 bases). The V gene lost 6 bases and the J gene lost 2 bases, with 18 bases spanning the gap. CDR1 and CDR2 (germline): MNHNS, SASEGT. This CDR3 is built from 16 residues. The CDR3 region is CASRQSGVYLTDTQYF. The CDR3 DNA follows: TGTGCCAGCAGGCAGTCAGGGGTTTACCTCACAGATACGCAGTATTTT.

At least ten counts were recorded for this clonotype. This chain connects TRBV5-1 to TRBJ2-5; no definite D call. The CDR3 runs 13 residues. The germline V gene encodes CDR1 SGHRS and CDR2 YFSETQ. Between the trimmed V and J ends, which lost 0 bases and 7 bases, there was a span of 10 bases. CDR3: CASSLEGKGTQYF. DNA for the CDR3: TGCGCCAGCAGCTTGGAGGGCAAGGGGACCCAGTACTTC.

This clonotype was seen ten or more times. V is TRBV6-1 and J is TRBJ1-2; 9 bases fit TRBD1. With V trimmed by 4 bases and J by 5 bases, 11 bases remained unmatched. Germline V CDR1 and CDR2: MNHNS, SASEGT. CDR3 length: 16 amino acids. CDR3 sequence reads: CASSGDPADRGYGYTF. The CDR3 DNA reads as TGTGCCAGCAGTGGCGACCCGGCGGACAGGGGATATGGCTACACCTTC.

This clonotype came up many times. The chain recombines TRBV6-1 with TRBJ1-2; D gene unclear. From germline, CDR1 is MNHNS and CDR2 SASEGT. The CDR3 totals 15 residues. Trimming removed 6 bases from V and 4 bases from J, with 18 bases in between. The CDR3 here is CASSAWRTSSYGYTF. CDR3 nucleotides: TGTGCCAGCAGCGCGTGGCGGACGAGTTCCTATGGCTACACCTTC.

The chain employs TRBV20-1 and TRBJ1-5; 9 nucleotides agree with TRBD1. Losses at the gene ends were 2 bases for V and 4 bases for J; bases not matched to a gene: 6. Germline CDR1 and CDR2: DFQATT and SNEGSKA (reference sequence). The CDR3 has 15 residues. CDR3 nucleotide sequence: TGCAGTGCTAGAACGACAGGGGGTCGTAATCAGCCCCAGCATTTT. Protein: CSARTTGGRNQPQHF.

This clonotype was counted many times. The V and J genes are TRBV5-1 and TRBJ2-2; 7 nucleotides match TRBD2. The CDR3 runs 15 residues. V lost 6 bases to trimming and J lost 1 base; unmatched junction nucleotides: 6. Germline V gene lookup returns CDR1 SGHRS and CDR2 YFSETQ. DNA for the CDR3: TGCGCCAGCATGACGGGGAGGGGGAACACCGGGGAGCTGTTTTTT. This codes for CASMTGRGNTGELFF.

In its sample, this clonotype was seen many times. This chain links TRBV18 with TRBJ1-1; TRBD1 might be the D (5 bases). V was shortened by 6 bases and J by 4 bases, with 18 bases between the two germline ends. CDR1 and CDR2 (germline): KGHSH, LQKENI. CDR3 length equals 15 residues. The CDR3 sequence: CASSRDAGGFTEAFF. Here the CDR3 DNA reads TGTGCCAGCTCCCGTGACGCTGGGGGTTTCACTGAAGCTTTCTTT.

The gene calls are TRBV19 and TRBJ2-7; D may be TRBD2 (6 bases). V gave up 6 bases and J gave up 2 bases, with 14 bases separating them. Germline CDR1 is LNHDA and CDR2 is SQIVND (reference sequence). The CDR3 extends over 14 amino acids. In nucleotides, the CDR3 is TGTGCCAGTAGCCGCCTCGGGAGTGCCTACGAGCAGTACTTC. This translates into CASSRLGSAYEQYF. The full variable domain, with the rest looked up from reference TRBV19 and TRBJ2-7, is DGGITQSPKYLFRKEGQNVTLSCEQNLNHDAMYWYRQDPGQGLRLIYYSQIVNDFQKGDIAEGYSVSREKKESFPLTVTSAQKNPTAFYLCASSRLGSAYEQYFGPGTRLTVT.

This clonotype was picked up many times. V usage is TRBV2 and J usage is TRBJ2-5; 7 nucleotides match TRBD1. V was clipped by 5 bases and J by 4 bases; unmatched bases: 4. Germline V gives CDR1 SNHLY, CDR2 FYNNEI. The CDR3 consists of 13 residues. The CDR3 here is CASSRQGGETQYF. CDR3 sequence (DNA): TGTGCCAGCAGTCGACAGGGTGGAGAGACCCAGTACTTC.

This clonotype was recorded many times. The chain joins TRBV27 to TRBJ1-6, with D tentatively TRBD1 (5 bases). Germline V gene sequence: CDR1 MNHEY, CDR2 SMNVEV (reference sequence). Trimming took off 4 bases at V and 10 bases at J, with 11 bases between the two ends. The CDR3 runs to 13 residues. CDR3: CASSWQGASPLHF. The CDR3 DNA sequence: TGTGCCAGCAGTTGGCAGGGCGCATCACCCCTCCACTTT.

This clonotype was seen more than once but under ten times. This rearrangement joins TRBV4-1 to TRBJ2-5; a possible D gene is TRBD2 (6 bases). CDR1 and CDR2 (germline): MGHRA, YSYEKL. This CDR3 spans 15 amino acids. Trimming took off 4 bases at V and 4 bases at J, with 16 bases between the two ends. CDR3 residues: CASSPGRGGLETQYF. The DNA for the CDR3 is TGCGCCAGCAGCCCAGGGCGGGGCGGGTTAGAGACCCAGTACTTC.

This clonotype was counted many times. The rearrangement links TRBV7-8 to TRBJ2-7; D uncertain. Germline CDR1 reads SGHVS; CDR2 reads FQNEAQ. This CDR3 region has 11 residues. V lost 5 bases to trimming and J lost 5 bases, with 7 bases between them. CDR3 sequence (DNA): TGTGCCAGCAGCCGGGCCAACGAGCAGTACTTC. Protein product: CASSRANEQYF.

Of note for this clonotype: One end of the junction varies from germline; a read error may be responsible. The V gene is TRBV7-7, the J gene TRBJ2-7; tentative D call: TRBD1 (6 bases). The CDR3 consists of 13 residues. The germline V gene has CDR1 SSHAT and CDR2 FNYEAQ (reference sequence). The DNA of the CDR3 is TGTGCTAGCAGCGTAACAGGGTTAGGCGAGCAGTACTTC. It encodes CASSVTGLGEQYF. Full variable domain (outside the CDR3, taken from reference TRBV7-7 and TRBJ2-7): GAGVSQSPRYKVTKRGQDVTLRCDPISSHATLYWYQQALGQGPEFLTYFNYEAQPDKSGLPSDRFSAERPEGSISTLTIQRTEQRDSAMYRCASSVTGLGEQYFGPGTRLTVT.

Many counts were recorded for this clonotype. The chain recombines TRBV6-1 with TRBJ2-7; the match to TRBD1 covers 8 bases. The CDR3 loop spans 13 amino acids. Germline V gene sequence: CDR1 MNHNS, CDR2 SASEGT. Trimming at V came to 3 bases and at J to 4 bases, leaving 2 bases not matched to a gene. CDR3 coding DNA: TGTGCCAGCAGTGACAGGGGGCCGTACGAGCAGTACTTC. Encoded protein: CASSDRGPYEQYF.

The sample holds many counts of this clonotype. The J gene is TRBJ1-1, the V gene TRBV5-1; TRBD1 might be the D (6 bases). V lost 4 bases and J 5 bases, leaving 15 bases between the germline ends. Germline CDR1 reads SGHRS; CDR2 reads YFSETQ. CDR3 length: 14 residues. The CDR3 sequence is CASSQKQGGTEAFF. CDR3 nucleotide sequence: TGCGCCAGCAGCCAAAAACAGGGAGGTACTGAAGCTTTCTTT. Filled out from reference TRBV5-1 and TRBJ1-1, the complete variable domain reads KAGVTQTPRYLIKTRGQQVTLSCSPISGHRSVSWYQQTPGQGLQFLFEYFSETQRNKGNFPGRFSGRQFSNSRSEMNVSTLELGDSALYLCASSQKQGGTEAFFGQGTRLTVV.

For this clonotype: One end of the junction fails to match germline, which may point to a read error. CDR3 residues: CSARGAGGGTEAFF. CDR3 coding DNA: TGCAGTGCAAGAGGGGCGGGGGGCGGAACTGAAGCTTTCTTT. The V and J genes are TRBV20-1 and TRBJ1-1, with D maybe TRBD1 (6 bases). Germline V gene sequence: CDR1 DFQATT, CDR2 SNEGSKA (reference sequence). This CDR3 has 14 amino acids.

The chain uses TRBV25-1 and TRBJ2-1, with D tentatively TRBD1 (6 bases). V shed 0 bases and J shed 8 bases, with 14 bases lying between them. CDR3 size: 15 residues. CDR1 and CDR2 (germline): MGHDK, SYGVNS. The CDR3: CASSEYQGQADEQFF. The CDR3 region has the DNA TGTGCCAGCAGTGAATATCAGGGGCAAGCGGATGAGCAGTTCTTC.

The genes are TRBV2 and TRBJ1-4; 7 bases fit TRBD1. The V and J ends lost 7 bases and 7 bases, in that order; junction bases with no gene match: 3. Germline CDR1 and CDR2: SNHLY and FYNNEI. The CDR3 consists of 12 residues. This chain's CDR3 is CASTRGSEKLFF. CDR3 nucleotide sequence: TGTGCCAGCACCAGGGGGAGTGAAAAACTGTTTTTT.

This clonotype appeared many times. The chain carries TRBV18 and TRBJ2-2; D ambiguous. Germline V gives CDR1 KGHSH, CDR2 LQKENI. V lost 2 bases, J lost 8 bases, and 12 bases lay in between. The CDR3 loop spans 14 amino acids. CDR3 nucleotides: TGTGCCAGCTCACCAGCGTCCATCAGGGGGGAGCTGTTTTTT. Its translation is CASSPASIRGELFF.

This clonotype appeared many times. CDR3 residues: CASSSLGGLRDEQYF. CDR3 nucleotides: TGTGCCAGCAGCTCCCTCGGGGGGCTGAGGGACGAGCAGTACTTC. The chain is built from TRBV7-9 and TRBJ2-7; possibly TRBD2 for D (7 bases). Trimming stripped 4 bases from V and 5 bases from J, with 18 bases between. CDR3 size: 15 residues. Germline V gene data show CDR1 as SEHNR and CDR2 as FQNEAQ (reference sequence). Looking up the rest from reference TRBV7-9 and TRBJ2-7 gives the full variable domain: DTGVSQNPRHKITKRGQNVTFRCDPISEHNRLYWYRQTLGQGPEFLTYFQNEAQLEKSRLLSDRFSAERPKGSFSTLEIQRTEQGDSAMYLCASSSLGGLRDEQYFGPGTRLTVT.

This clonotype was seen many times. The chain carries TRBV13 and TRBJ2-3; D tentatively fits TRBD1 or TRBD2 (5 bases each). Trimming left V 7 bases short and J 2 bases short, with 22 bases between. The CDR3 is 17 amino acids. CDR1 is PRHDT and CDR2 is FYEKMQ in the germline V gene (reference sequence). Here the CDR3 reads CASTPRELGGATDTQYF. CDR3 bases: TGTGCCAGCACCCCTCGGGAACTTGGTGGGGCCACAGATACGCAGTATTTT.